These 27 T cell receptor beta chains were sequenced from one sample in a study of T cells in Graves' hyperthyroidism and ophthalmopathy. RNA transcripts yielded amplified TCR beta CDR3 regions. During a first-round RT-PCR of the TCR CDR3, the HTBI primer set was used. TCRdb called the multiplex PCR reads again in MiXCR, with one record for every CDR3 protein. The repertoire consists of some 600,000 distinct CDR3 sequences, with roughly 14% occurring once and the leading ten covering approximately 5.7%. The sequencing sample was made of blood. The receptors come from a woman under 40 with Graves' hyperthyroidism that later progressed to Graves' ophthalmopathy.

This clonotype was recorded many times. The V call is TRBV7-9, the J call TRBJ2-7; TRBD2 is a possible D gene (5 bases). The V and J ends lost 4 bases and 3 bases respectively, with 10 bases between them. From germline, CDR1 is SEHNR and CDR2 FQNEAQ (reference sequence). This CDR3 has 13 residues. Here the CDR3 DNA reads TGTGCCAGCAGCTCGGTGGAGGACTACGAGCAGTACTTC. Translation gives CASSSVEDYEQYF.

In this sample, this clonotype turned up a few times. The V and J genes are TRBV7-2 and TRBJ2-5; TRBD2 might be the D (6 bases). Germline CDR1 reads SGHTA; CDR2 reads FQGNSA. The CDR3 length is 12 residues. Trimming took 9 bases from V and 2 from J, leaving 10 bases between them. The CDR3 region is CASQEGQETQYF. The CDR3 DNA reads TGTGCCAGTCAGGAGGGGCAAGAGACCCAGTACTTC.

The V call is TRBV4-1, the J call TRBJ2-2; 8 positions agree with TRBD1. Germline V CDR1 and CDR2: MGHRA, YSYEKL. V shed 1 base, J shed 1 base, and the junction held 2 bases outside the gene matches. The CDR3 is made up of 16 amino acids. This CDR3 reads CASSQAGTGNTGELFF. CDR3 in DNA: TGCGCCAGCAGCCAAGCAGGGACAGGGAACACCGGGGAGCTGTTTTTT.

Worth noting for this clonotype: A much larger clone differs by one base, so this may be a read error. This chain joins TRBV7-6 and TRBJ2-5; the match to TRBD2 covers 8 bases. The germline gives CDR1 SGHVS, CDR2 FNYEAQ. The length of the CDR3 is 18 residues. CDR3 amino acids: CASNLEWSSGSPQETQYF. The CDR3 bases are TGTGCCAGCAACTTAGAATGGTCAAGCGGGAGCCCTCAAGAGACCCAGTACTTC.

This chain joins TRBV12-3 or TRBV12-4 and TRBJ2-7; 11 bases are shared with TRBD2. The junction had 8 bases not matched to a gene; V was cut back by 4 bases and J by 0 bases. The CDR3 has 17 amino acids. The CDR3 region is CASSSTIGTSGSYEQYF. The CDR3 coding sequence is TGTGCCAGCAGTTCCACTATCGGGACTAGCGGCTCCTACGAGCAGTACTTC.

The table lists this clonotype with many counts. The chain recombines TRBV6-1 with TRBJ2-7, with D possibly TRBD2 on 6 matching bases. V gave up 4 bases and J gave up 0 bases, with 10 bases separating them. The CDR3 consists of 14 residues. The germline CDR1 and CDR2 sequences are MNHNS and SASEGT. CDR3 bases: TGTGCCAGCAGTGTGGGGGGTTTCTCCTACGAGCAGTACTTC. This gives the protein CASSVGGFSYEQYF.

V usage is TRBV27 and J usage is TRBJ2-7; possibly TRBD1 for D (6 bases). The CDR3 spans 15 residues. Trimming took 3 bases from V and 5 from J, leaving 17 bases between them. CDR1 is MNHEY, CDR2 SMNVEV, per germline (reference sequence). DNA for the CDR3: TGTGCCAGCAGTTTCTCCGGGACGCCAGGGGACGAGCAGTACTTC. Its protein is CASSFSGTPGDEQYF.

CDR3: CASSPSGRGYQPQHF. The CDR3 nucleotides read TGTGCCAGCAGCCCATCGGGCAGGGGGTATCAGCCCCAGCATTTT. The chain links TRBV12-3 or TRBV12-4 to TRBJ1-5; 7 nucleotides match TRBD1. V shed 6 bases, J shed 5 bases, and the junction held 10 bases outside the gene matches. CDR3 length equals 15 residues.

This clonotype appeared many times. The rearrangement links TRBV29-1 to TRBJ1-2, with D maybe TRBD1 (5 bases). The V end lost 3 bases, the J end lost 8 bases, and 16 bases lay between the germline ends. The CDR3 spans 13 residues. Germline-derived CDR1 and CDR2 are SQVTM and ANQGSEA. In nucleotides, the CDR3 is TGCAGCGTTGATCGGCAGGGCCTTAGGGGCTACACCTTC. This encodes CSVDRQGLRGYTF.

This clonotype was seen a few times. The genes are TRBV6-2 or TRBV6-3 and TRBJ2-7; maybe TRBD2 (5 bases). This CDR3 has 14 amino acids. CDR1 and CDR2 from the germline V gene are MNHEY and SVGEGT. Trimming pared 5 bases from V and 2 bases from J, leaving 13 bases between. The CDR3 reads CASSLLGETYEQYF. In DNA form, the CDR3 reads TGTGCCAGCAGTCTCCTCGGGGAGACCTACGAGCAGTACTTC.

The sample holds a few counts of this clonotype. V usage is TRBV5-4 and J usage is TRBJ1-6, with a weak D call TRBD1 (6 bases). Germline values: CDR1 SGHNT, CDR2 YYREEE (reference sequence). This CDR3 is 18 amino acids long. V was pared by 1 base and J by 8 bases, with 22 bases between. CDR3: CASSLFGGGYREDSPLHF. The CDR3 nucleotides read TGTGCCAGCAGCTTGTTCGGCGGAGGCTACAGGGAGGATTCACCCCTCCACTTT.

This clonotype showed up just a few times. The rearrangement uses TRBV6-2 or TRBV6-3 and TRBJ1-6; D unclear. V was trimmed by 4 bases and J by 6 bases, leaving 16 bases between them. Per the germline V gene, CDR1 is MNHEY and CDR2 is SVGEGT. The CDR3 runs to 16 residues. CDR3 DNA sequence: TGTGCCAGCAGTTTTCCCGGCAGCTACCTTAATTCACCCCTCCACTTT. This sequence encodes CASSFPGSYLNSPLHF.

This clonotype was seen repeatedly, ten times or more. J is TRBJ2-3 and V is TRBV6-1, with 7 bases that match TRBD2. V lost 5 bases and J lost 0; bases outside the gene matches: 8. The CDR3 consists of 16 residues. Germline V lookup: CDR1 MNHNS, CDR2 SASEGT. The CDR3 DNA reads as TGTGCCAGCAGTTCAGGGAGGGCCCCTAGCACAGATACGCAGTATTTT. This encodes CASSSGRAPSTDTQYF.

There are many counts of this clonotype. The chain uses TRBV3-1 and TRBJ2-3; D is ambiguous. V shed 2 bases and J shed 3 bases, with 3 bases lying between them. CDR1 and CDR2 from the germline V gene are LGHDT and YNNKEL (reference sequence). CDR3 size: 12 residues. CDR3 region: CASSQQTDTQYF. The CDR3 DNA is TGTGCCAGCAGCCAACAAACAGATACGCAGTATTTT.

This clonotype was seen ten or more times. The chain is built from TRBV11-3 and TRBJ2-1; either TRBD1 or TRBD2 may supply D (5 bases each). This CDR3 is built from 14 residues. Trimming removed 2 bases at V and 5 bases at J, with 10 bases between. The germline CDR1 and CDR2 sequences are SGHNT and YENEEA. CDR3 amino acids: CASSLPGPDNEQFF. The DNA of the CDR3 is TGTGCCAGCAGCTTACCGGGACCGGACAATGAGCAGTTCTTC.

The table lists this clonotype with many counts. This chain uses TRBV18 with TRBJ2-5; 15 nucleotides agree with TRBD2. Trimming took 3 bases from V and 5 from J; bases not matched to a gene: 1. There are 15 residues in the CDR3. CDR1 and CDR2 (germline): KGHSH, LQKENI. The CDR3 here is CASSPGLAGGETQYF. DNA for the CDR3: TGTGCCAGCTCACCGGGACTAGCGGGAGGCGAGACCCAGTACTTC.

This clonotype was seen ten or more times. The V gene is TRBV28, the J gene TRBJ2-2; D perhaps matches TRBD1 (6 bases). The germline V and J ends were trimmed by 4 bases and 3 bases, with 12 bases remaining between them. CDR3 length: 15 residues. Germline assignment: CDR1 MDHEN and CDR2 SYDVKM. CDR3 DNA sequence: TGTGCCAGCAGTTCATTGGACAGAGACACCGGGGAGCTGTTTTTT. Amino acid sequence: CASSSLDRDTGELFF. The full variable domain, completed using reference TRBV28 and TRBJ2-2, is DVKVTQSSRYLVKRTGEKVFLECVQDMDHENMFWYRQDPGLGLRLIYFSYDVKMKEKGDIPEGYSVSREKKERFSLILESASTNQTSMYLCASSSLDRDTGELFFGEGSRLTVL.

This clonotype was seen a few times. The chain joins TRBV6-1 to TRBJ2-7; D gene ambiguous. V was pared by 7 bases and J by 4 bases, with 17 bases between. This CDR3 is built from 14 residues. Germline CDR1 MNHNS, CDR2 SASEGT. The CDR3 here is CASTFRGVGYEQYF. CDR3 DNA sequence: TGTGCCAGCACTTTTAGAGGAGTGGGGTACGAGCAGTACTTC.

The chain has TRBV7-9 and TRBJ1-3, with TRBD1 matching over 7 bases. The CDR3 length is 13 residues. With V trimmed by 6 bases and J by 4 bases, 3 bases remained unmatched. Germline lookup yields CDR1 SEHNR and CDR2 FQNEAQ (reference sequence). CDR3 coding DNA: TGTGCCAGCAGTTCACAGGGGGGAAACACCATATATTTT. Translation: CASSSQGGNTIYF.

V and J are TRBV5-1 and TRBJ2-7; 14 bases match TRBD2. V was clipped by 4 bases and J by 0 bases; unmatched bases: 6. Per germline, CDR1 SGHRS and CDR2 YFSETQ. This CDR3 is built from 17 residues. As DNA, the CDR3 is TGCGCCAGCAGCGGTGGACTAGCGGGAGGACTCTCCTACGAGCAGTACTTC. It codes for CASSGGLAGGLSYEQYF.

This clonotype was counted between two and nine times. The genes are TRBV24-1 and TRBJ2-7, with 10 positions matching TRBD1. This CDR3 contains 15 residues. CDR1 and CDR2 (germline): KGHDR, SFDVKD. The V segment lost 9 bases and the J segment 0 bases; nucleotides outside the gene matches: 7. This chain's CDR3 is CATGTGTGASYEQYF. For the CDR3, the DNA is TGTGCCACCGGCACCGGGACAGGGGCCTCCTACGAGCAGTACTTC.

This clonotype was seen ten or more times. The rearrangement joins TRBV12-3 or TRBV12-4 to TRBJ2-7; D not resolved. This CDR3 has 13 residues. Trimming stripped 3 bases from V and 4 bases from J, with 10 bases between. The CDR3 nucleotides are TGTGCCAGCAGTTTGGGCATAAAATACGAGCAGTACTTC. Protein product: CASSLGIKYEQYF.

This clonotype was picked up many times. This sequence joins TRBV9 and TRBJ2-3; TRBD2 might be the D (6 bases). CDR3 length: 15 residues. Germline assignment: CDR1 SGDLS and CDR2 YYNGEE. Trimming took off 1 base at V and 0 bases at J, with 9 bases between the two ends. CDR3 region: CASSVQAGSTDTQYF. DNA of the CDR3: TGTGCCAGCAGCGTACAAGCGGGTAGCACAGATACGCAGTATTTT.

Here the CDR3 DNA reads TGTGCCAGCAGTTTCGACATAGCAACTAATGAAAAACTGTTTTTT. It encodes CASSFDIATNEKLFF. The chain is built from TRBV28 and TRBJ1-4; D is unclear. The CDR3 extends over 15 amino acids. Trimming took off 3 bases at V and 0 bases at J, with 8 bases between the two ends. Germline V lookup: CDR1 MDHEN, CDR2 SYDVKM.

This clonotype occurred many times. V and J are TRBV7-9 and TRBJ2-7; 13 bases map to TRBD2. V was pared by 5 bases and J by 2 bases, with 3 bases of the junction left unmatched. CDR1 is SEHNR, CDR2 FQNEAQ, per germline (reference sequence). The CDR3 has 15 residues. The CDR3 nucleotides read TGTGCCAGCAGCAGGACTAGCGGGGGAGCCTACGAGCAGTACTTC. It codes for CASSRTSGGAYEQYF.

This clonotype appeared many times. This chain uses TRBV20-1 with TRBJ2-1, with 8 bases identical to TRBD1. V was clipped by 3 bases and J by 6 bases; unmatched bases: 10. CDR3 length equals 15 residues. In germline, CDR1 is DFQATT, CDR2 SNEGSKA (reference sequence). The CDR3 DNA reads as TGCAGTGCTAGTGGGGACAGGACAATATTCAATGAGCAGTTCTTC. It encodes CSASGDRTIFNEQFF.

This clonotype was seen a handful of times. This rearrangement joins TRBV7-3 to TRBJ2-3; D is unclear. The CDR3 runs 13 residues. The germline V and J ends were trimmed by 5 bases and 2 bases, with 8 bases remaining between them. The germline CDR1 and CDR2 sequences are SGHTA and FQGTGA. The CDR3 protein is CASSASYTDTQYF. In DNA form, the CDR3 reads TGTGCCAGCAGCGCCTCTTACACAGATACGCAGTATTTT.